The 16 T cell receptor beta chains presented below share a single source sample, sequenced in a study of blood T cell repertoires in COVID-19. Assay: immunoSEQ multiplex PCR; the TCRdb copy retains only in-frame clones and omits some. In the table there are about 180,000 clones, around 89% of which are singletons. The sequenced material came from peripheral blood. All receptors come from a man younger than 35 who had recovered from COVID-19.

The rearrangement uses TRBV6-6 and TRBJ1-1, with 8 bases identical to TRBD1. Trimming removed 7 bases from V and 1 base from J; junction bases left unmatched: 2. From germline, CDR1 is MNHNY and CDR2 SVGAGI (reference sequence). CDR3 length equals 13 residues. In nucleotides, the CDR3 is TGTGCCAGCATCACAGGGGGGAACACTGAAGCTTTCTTT. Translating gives CASITGGNTEAFF.

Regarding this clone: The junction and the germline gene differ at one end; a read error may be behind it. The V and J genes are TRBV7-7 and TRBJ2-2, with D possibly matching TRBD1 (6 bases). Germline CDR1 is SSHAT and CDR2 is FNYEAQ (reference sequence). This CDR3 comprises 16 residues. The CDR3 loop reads CASSLVPRQDTGELFF. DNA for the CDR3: TGTGCTAGCAGCTTAGTGCCGAGACAGGACACCGGGGAGCTGTTTTTT.

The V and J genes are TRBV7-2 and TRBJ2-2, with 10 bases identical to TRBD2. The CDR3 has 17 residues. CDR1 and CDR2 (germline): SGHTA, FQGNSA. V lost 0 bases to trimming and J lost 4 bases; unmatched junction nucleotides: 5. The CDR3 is CASSLALAGAGTGELFF. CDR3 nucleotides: TGTGCCAGCAGCTTAGCCCTAGCGGGAGCGGGCACCGGGGAGCTGTTTTTT.

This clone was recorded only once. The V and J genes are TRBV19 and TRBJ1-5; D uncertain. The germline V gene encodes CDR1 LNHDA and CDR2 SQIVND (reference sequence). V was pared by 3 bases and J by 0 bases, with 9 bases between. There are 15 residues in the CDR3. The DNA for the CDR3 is TGTGCCAGTAGTATTGGAGTTTATAGCAATCAGCCCCAGCATTTT. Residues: CASSIGVYSNQPQHF.

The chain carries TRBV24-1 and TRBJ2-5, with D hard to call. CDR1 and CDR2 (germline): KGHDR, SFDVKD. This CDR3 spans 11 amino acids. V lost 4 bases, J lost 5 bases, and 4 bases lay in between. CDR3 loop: CATSDAETQYF. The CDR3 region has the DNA TGTGCCACCAGTGACGCGGAGACCCAGTACTTC.

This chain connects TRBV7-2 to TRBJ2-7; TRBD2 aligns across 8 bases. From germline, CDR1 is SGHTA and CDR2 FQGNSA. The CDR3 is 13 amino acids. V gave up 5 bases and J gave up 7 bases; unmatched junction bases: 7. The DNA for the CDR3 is TGTGCCAGCAGCCCCTCAAGCGGGAGAGAGCAGTACTTC. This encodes CASSPSSGREQYF.

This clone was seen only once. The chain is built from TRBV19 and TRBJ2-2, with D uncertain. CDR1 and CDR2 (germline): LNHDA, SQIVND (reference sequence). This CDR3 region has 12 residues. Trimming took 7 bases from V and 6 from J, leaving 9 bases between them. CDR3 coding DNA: TGTGCCAGTACCCAGAGCGCCGGGGAGCTGTTTTTT. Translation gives CASTQSAGELFF.

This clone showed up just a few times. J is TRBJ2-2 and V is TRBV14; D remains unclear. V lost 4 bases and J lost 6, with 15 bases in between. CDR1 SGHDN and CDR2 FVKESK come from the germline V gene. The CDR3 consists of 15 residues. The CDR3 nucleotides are TGTGCCAGCAGCCCCGCGAGGTTAGGTGCCGGGGAGCTGTTTTTT. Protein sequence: CASSPARLGAGELFF.

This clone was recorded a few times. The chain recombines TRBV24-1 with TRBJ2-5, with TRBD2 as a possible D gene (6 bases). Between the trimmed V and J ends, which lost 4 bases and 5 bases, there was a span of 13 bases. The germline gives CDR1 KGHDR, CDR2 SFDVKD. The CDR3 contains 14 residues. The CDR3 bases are TGTGCCACCAGTGACAGGACTATGGGGGAGACCCAGTACTTC. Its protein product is CATSDRTMGETQYF.

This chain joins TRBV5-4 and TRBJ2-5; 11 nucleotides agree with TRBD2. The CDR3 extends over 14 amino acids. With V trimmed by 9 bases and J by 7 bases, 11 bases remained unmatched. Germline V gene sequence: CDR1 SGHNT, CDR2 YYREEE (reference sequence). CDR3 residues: CATGGTSGTGTQYF. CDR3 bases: TGTGCCACCGGGGGGACTAGCGGTACAGGGACCCAGTACTTC. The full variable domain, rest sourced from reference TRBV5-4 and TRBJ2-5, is ETGVTQSPTHLIKTRGQQVTLRCSSQSGHNTVSWYQQALGQGPQFIFQYYREEENGRGNFPPRFSGLQFPNYSSELNVNALELDDSALYLCATGGTSGTGTQYFGPGTRLLVL.

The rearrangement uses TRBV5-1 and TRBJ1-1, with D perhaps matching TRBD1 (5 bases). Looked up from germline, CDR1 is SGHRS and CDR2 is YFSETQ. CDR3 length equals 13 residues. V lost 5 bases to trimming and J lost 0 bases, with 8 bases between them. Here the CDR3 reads CASRTVLNTEAFF. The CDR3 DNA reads TGCGCCAGCAGGACAGTCTTGAACACTGAAGCTTTCTTT.

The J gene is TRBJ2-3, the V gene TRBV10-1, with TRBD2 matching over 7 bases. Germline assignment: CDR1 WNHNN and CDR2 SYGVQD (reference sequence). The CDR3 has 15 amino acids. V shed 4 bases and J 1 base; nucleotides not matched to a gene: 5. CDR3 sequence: CASSVGGMGTDTQYF. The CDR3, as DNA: TGCGCCAGCAGTGTGGGAGGGATGGGCACAGATACGCAGTATTTT.

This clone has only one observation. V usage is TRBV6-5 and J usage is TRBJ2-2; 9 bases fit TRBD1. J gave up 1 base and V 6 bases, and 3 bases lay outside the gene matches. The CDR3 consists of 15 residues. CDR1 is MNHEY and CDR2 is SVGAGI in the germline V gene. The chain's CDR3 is CASRLGQGNTGELFF. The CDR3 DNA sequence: TGTGCCAGCAGGCTGGGACAGGGGAACACCGGGGAGCTGTTTTTT.

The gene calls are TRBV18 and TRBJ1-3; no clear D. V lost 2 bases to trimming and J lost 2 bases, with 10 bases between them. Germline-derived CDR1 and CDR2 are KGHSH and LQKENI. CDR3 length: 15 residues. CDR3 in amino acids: CASSPEAATGNTIYF. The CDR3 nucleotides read TGTGCCAGCTCACCAGAGGCGGCGACTGGAAACACCATATATTTT. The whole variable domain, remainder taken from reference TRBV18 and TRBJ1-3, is NAGVMQNPRHLVRRRGQEARLRCSPMKGHSHVYWYRQLPEEGLKFMVYLQKENIIDESGMPKERFSAEFPKEGPSILRIQQVVRGDSAAYFCASSPEAATGNTIYFGEGSWLTVV.

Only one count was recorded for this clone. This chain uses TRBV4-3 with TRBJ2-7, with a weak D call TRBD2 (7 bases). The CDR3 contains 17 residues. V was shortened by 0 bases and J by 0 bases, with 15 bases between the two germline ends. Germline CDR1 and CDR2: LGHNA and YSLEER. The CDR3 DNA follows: TGCGCCAGCAGCCAAGAATGGCGGGGGCCAAGCTCCTACGAGCAGTACTTC. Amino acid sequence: CASSQEWRGPSSYEQYF.

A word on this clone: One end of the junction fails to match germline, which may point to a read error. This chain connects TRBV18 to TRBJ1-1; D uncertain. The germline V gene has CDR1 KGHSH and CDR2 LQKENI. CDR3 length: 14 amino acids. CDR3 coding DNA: TGTGCCAGCTCACCACGGTCTTCAAACAATGAAGCTTTCTTT. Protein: CASSPRSSNNEAFF.